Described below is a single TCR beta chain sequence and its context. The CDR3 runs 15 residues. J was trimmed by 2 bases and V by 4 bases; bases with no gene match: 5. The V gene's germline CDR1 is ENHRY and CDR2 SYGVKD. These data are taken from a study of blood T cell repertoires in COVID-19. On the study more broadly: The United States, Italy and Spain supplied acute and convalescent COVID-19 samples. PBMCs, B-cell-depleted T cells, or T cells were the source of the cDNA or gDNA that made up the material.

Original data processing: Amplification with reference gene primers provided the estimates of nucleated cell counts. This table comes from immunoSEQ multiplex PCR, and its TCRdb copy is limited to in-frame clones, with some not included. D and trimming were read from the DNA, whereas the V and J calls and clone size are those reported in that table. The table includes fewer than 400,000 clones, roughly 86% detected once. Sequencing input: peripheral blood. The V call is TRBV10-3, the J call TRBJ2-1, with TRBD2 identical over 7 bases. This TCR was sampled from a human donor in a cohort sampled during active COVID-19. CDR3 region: CAISASGGAYNEQFF. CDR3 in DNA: TGTGCCATCAGTGCCTCGGGAGGAGCCTACAATGAGCAGTTCTTC.